This T cell receptor (beta chain) is from a study of blood T cell repertoires in COVID-19 (dated by TCRdb to about 2020). At the level of the whole study: Samples from collaborators originated in the United States, Italy and Spain and spanned both the acute and convalescent phases of COVID-19. The prospective study material was composed of cDNA or gDNA derived from T cells, B-cell-depleted T cells, or PBMCs. The dataset comprised deeply sampled blood TCRbeta repertoires from subjects exposed to, actively infected with, or recovered from COVID-19. The repertoires were made available in a free public database intended to serve as a resource for research on the immune response to SARS-CoV-2. The samples were drawn from the first 160 participants of the ongoing ImmuneRACE study and from 950 to 1,500 subjects provided by 6 global collaborators. Nearly every sample came with metadata listing a de-identified subject ID, COVID-19 status, age in years and sex. Where available, HLA class I and class II types were taken from metadata supplied by the sample provider and were not determined by assay-based typing.

TCRbeta CDR3 regions were amplified from genomic DNA by means of the immunoSEQ Assay, a bias-controlled multiplex PCR. As for how the authors treated the data: Within the assay, amplification of reference gene primers was used to estimate how many nucleated cells each sample contained. To quantify the absolute abundance of each unique TCRbeta CDR3 rearrangement, sequence reads were collapsed and filtered. For each sample, productive Simpson clonality was calculated by taking the square root of Simpson's diversity index across productive rearrangements. TCRdb stores this immuneACCESS table with in-frame sequences only. Part of the clones is absent; in the studies checked, under half of the shortfall reflects unresolved V genes, and no reason is known for the rest. That table is the source of V, J and clone size, and D and trimming were worked out from the DNA. Across this sample there are tens of thousands of clones, with 60% to 80% seen only once. 12% of the sample is taken by the ten largest.

Collaborating institutions collected whole blood in K2EDTA tubes following their own protocols. For TCRbeta analysis, collaborators shipped samples in one of three forms: frozen whole blood, isolated PBMCs, or DNA extracted from either of those sample types. With regard to this clone: It has no known antigen specificity. Qualities for individual bases were not recorded, and no much larger clone is one base off.

Clipping removes 5 bases from V and 8 bases from J, with 9 as the unmatched junction base count. From the germline V gene, CDR1 is SGHTA and CDR2 is FQGNSA. The CDR3 measures 16 amino acids from cysteine to phenylalanine. Only the CDR3 DNA is retained, 48 bases long and in frame from the first base. Points the paper makes about the study in general: The amount of clinical and demographic metadata varied by source and participant and was provided uncurated.

The sequenced sample consisted of peripheral blood. The clonotype was recovered from a human donor in a cohort sampled during active COVID-19. The chain employs TRBV7-2 and TRBJ2-3, with TRBD2 identical over 14 junction bases. The CDR3 region: CASSPPGLAGAGTQYF. The sequenced DNA: TGTGCCAGCAGCCCGCCGGGACTAGCGGGAGCAGGTACGCAGTATTTT.